This entry concerns a single TCR beta chain. The antigen is undetermined. The data derive from a study of T cells after yellow fever vaccination. In making TCR cDNA, 5'RACE template switching added a universal primer site and UMIs to it. TCRdb called the 5' RACE reads again in MiXCR, with one record for every CDR3 protein. The sample contains hundreds of thousands of distinct CDR3 sequences, about a sixth of which appear only once. Notes on the study in general: Clonotypes appearing in both CD4 and CD8 compartments existed, and their share was small. In FACS-sorted repertoires, abundant clonotypes from the bulk population could appear as contaminants. Once the booster was given, most primary-vaccination clones reappeared, at about 96% for CD4 and roughly 91% for CD8.

Germline loops: CDR1 SGHVS, CDR2 FNYEAQ. The CDR3 runs 15 residues. V lost 6 bases, J lost 7 bases, and 19 bases lay in between. The sequencing here drew on PBMCs, taken 5 to 6 days after the first yellow fever vaccination. The chain employs TRBV7-6 and TRBJ2-4, with D perhaps given as TRBD1 or TRBD2 (6 bases each). The receptor's source is a man aged 18 to 30 who received the YFV17D yellow fever vaccine. In DNA, the CDR3 is TGTGCCAGCAGTTCCGGGTGGGGGGCATGGAACATTCAGTACTTC. Amino acid sequence: CASSSGWGAWNIQYF.